This entry is about one TCR beta chain. Its antigen is unknown. The CDR3 consists of 15 residues. V was pared by 3 bases and J by 4 bases, with 16 bases between. Germline CDR1 KGHSH, CDR2 LQKENI. The sample originates from a study of regulatory and conventional T cells in RAG deficiency. The study's findings and limits: These Omenn syndrome Treg sorts may hold peripherally activated cells instead. Patient subsets had shorter CDR3s; Omenn Treg-Tconv overlap exceeded 90%.

The assay was immunoSEQ multiplex PCR, and TCRdb's table has in-frame clones only and misses some. The repertoire has 34,000 or so clones, approximately 89% of them found once; the top ten carry approximately 14%. A further study also used this sample, focusing on regulatory T cells. From that second work: Amplification used 52 TRBV primers and 13 TRBJ primers.

This clonotype originated in a human donor in good health. V gene TRBV18 combines with J gene TRBJ2-7; D is uncertain. The sequenced material came from CD8+ T cells sorted from blood. The DNA for the CDR3 is TGTGCCAGCTCACCTCTCCGTGAGATCTCGTACGAGCAGTACTTC. It yields the protein CASSPLREISYEQYF.